The clone carrying this TCR beta chain was picked up a small number of times. Its specificity is unknown. The ends lost 5 bases at V and 5 bases at J; junction bases unmatched: 8. The germline CDR1 and CDR2 sequences are SEHNR and FQNEAQ (reference sequence). The CDR3 is 14 residues long. The record originates from a study of post-analysis software for immune sequencing data. The wider study: Courses of disease covered relapsing-remitting, secondary progressive and progressive-relapsing multiple sclerosis.

General study points: Roughly five TRBV segments, including TRBV5-6, TRBV5-1 and TRBV20-1, were more frequent in patients than controls.

The TCR beta cDNA libraries carried unique molecular identifiers. cDNA molecules numbering roughly 0.5 million came from approximately 1 to 10 million T cells. One entry per CDR3 protein, called by TCRdb with MiXCR from the PCR reads. The repertoire includes roughly 430,000 distinct CDR3 sequences, about 40% of them detected once, and around 8% sits in the top ten. Specimen: blood. The chain combines TRBV7-9 with TRBJ2-7, with 8 bases lining up with TRBD1. The clonotype originates from a girl aged 2-10 years with multiple sclerosis. The CDR3 loop is CASSIWTGTHEQYF. DNA of the CDR3: TGTGCCAGCAGCATCTGGACAGGGACCCACGAGCAGTACTTC.